These 26 T cell receptor beta chains were sequenced from one sample in a study of blood T cells in healthy people across ages. The use of a sample-barcoded 5' primer and a J-beta primer mix characterized a second PCR of about 7 to 12 cycles. MiXCR was run by TCRdb on the 5' RACE reads, yielding one entry per CDR3 protein. The sample lists about 1.4 million distinct CDR3 sequences, roughly 59% occurring once. The specimen sequenced was blood. The source is a man younger than 35 in good health.

The sample holds a few counts of this clonotype. The chain carries TRBV28 and TRBJ2-5, with a tentative D call TRBD2 (5 bases). The V gene lost 8 bases and the J gene lost 5 bases, with 9 bases spanning the gap. There are 11 residues in the CDR3. Germline-derived CDR1 and CDR2 are MDHEN and SYDVKM. CDR3 in DNA: TGTGCCAGCCATACGGGGGAGACCCAGTACTTC. This encodes CASHTGETQYF.

This clonotype showed up just a few times. Germline and junction disagree at one end, which may indicate a read error. This chain connects TRBV7-2 to TRBJ2-7; a weak D match, TRBD2 (5 bases). Germline assignment: CDR1 SGHTA and CDR2 FQGNSA. This CDR3 has 15 residues. CDR3 loop: CASSLEGFRGYEQYF. CDR3 nucleotide sequence: TGTGCTAGCAGCTTAGAAGGTTTTCGGGGCTACGAGCAGTACTTC.

This sequence joins TRBV6-1 and TRBJ2-5, with D perhaps being TRBD1 or TRBD2 (6 bases each). Germline CDR1 MNHNS, CDR2 SASEGT. This CDR3 comprises 15 residues. V dropped 2 bases and J dropped 2 bases, with 12 bases sitting between them. In nucleotides, the CDR3 is TGTGCCAGCAGTGAACCCAGGGGAGGACAAGAGACCCAGTACTTC. Amino acids: CASSEPRGGQETQYF.

This clonotype was seen only once. The chain recombines TRBV7-9 with TRBJ1-1; D is unresolved. The CDR3 contains 12 residues. Trimming removed 4 bases from V and 4 bases from J, with 7 bases in between. CDR1 is SEHNR and CDR2 is FQNEAQ in the germline V gene (reference sequence). The CDR3 DNA follows: TGTGCCAGCAGCTCCCAAAGCACTGAAGCTTTCTTT. As protein: CASSSQSTEAFF.

The chain has TRBV28 and TRBJ2-1; D is unresolved. V shed 3 bases and J shed 0 bases, with 9 bases lying between them. Germline CDR1 reads MDHEN; CDR2 reads SYDVKM. The CDR3 totals 15 residues. The DNA of the CDR3 is TGTGCCAGCAGTTTTTCTGAGAGCTCCTACAATGAGCAGTTCTTC. Translated: CASSFSESSYNEQFF.

This clonotype appeared a few times. The chain joins TRBV12-3 or TRBV12-4 to TRBJ2-4, with 8 bases matching TRBD2. V lost 6 bases to trimming and J lost 1 base; unmatched junction nucleotides: 5. This CDR3 is built from 15 residues. The CDR3 DNA is TGTGCCAGCAGCCCGCAGCGGGGGGCCAAAAACATTCAGTACTTC. Translation: CASSPQRGAKNIQYF.

This clonotype has only a few counts. The genes are TRBV12-5 and TRBJ2-4; D not certain. The germline CDR1 and CDR2 sequences are LGHNT and FRNRAP. The germline V and J ends were trimmed by 1 base and 6 bases, with 10 bases remaining between them. The CDR3 is 14 residues long. CDR3: CASGLDLRTNIQYF. CDR3 DNA: TGTGCTAGTGGTTTGGACTTACGAACAAACATTCAGTACTTC.

The genes are TRBV20-1 and TRBJ1-3; D is undetermined. This CDR3 region has 13 residues. CDR1 and CDR2 from the germline V gene are DFQATT and SNEGSKA (reference sequence). V lost 2 bases and J 1 base, leaving 6 bases between the germline ends. The CDR3 here is CSARWVSGNTIYF. The CDR3 coding sequence is TGCAGTGCTAGATGGGTGTCTGGAAACACCATATATTTT.

The gene calls are TRBV4-1 and TRBJ2-7; 9 positions agree with TRBD2. The V gene's germline CDR1 is MGHRA and CDR2 YSYEKL. CDR3 length: 16 residues. Germline trimming cut 1 base from V and 4 bases from J; bases unmatched to any gene: 8. The CDR3 DNA sequence: TGCGCCAGCAGCCAAGCGACCAGCGGGAGGAGGTACGAGCAGTACTTC. Residues: CASSQATSGRRYEQYF.

Here the CDR3 DNA reads TGTGCCAGCACCTGGGGGGTCAGGGGCTCCTACGAGCAGTACTTC. Translating it yields CASTWGVRGSYEQYF. V is TRBV28 and J is TRBJ2-4; D is tentatively TRBD1 or TRBD2 (6 bases each). Gene TRBJ2-7 matches the end of the DNA better, so the J call may be wrong. CDR3 size: 15 residues. Germline-derived CDR1 and CDR2 are MDHEN and SYDVKM.

This clonotype has only a few counts. This chain uses TRBV7-2 with TRBJ2-7; 13 nucleotides match TRBD2. The J segment lost 2 bases and the V segment lost 3 bases, leaving 1 base of the junction unmatched. CDR1 is SGHTA, CDR2 FQGNSA, per germline. This CDR3 region has 15 residues. The CDR3 spells CASSFGLAGAYEQYF. The DNA of the CDR3 is TGTGCCAGCAGCTTCGGACTAGCGGGAGCCTACGAGCAGTACTTC.

The chain links TRBV2 to TRBJ2-6; D ambiguous. The CDR3 extends over 13 amino acids. V dropped 8 bases and J dropped 0 bases, with 5 bases sitting between them. Germline CDR1 SNHLY, CDR2 FYNNEI. The CDR3 sequence: CASYDSGANVLTF. For the CDR3, the DNA is TGTGCCAGCTATGACTCTGGGGCCAACGTCCTGACTTTC.

The rearrangement joins TRBV2 to TRBJ2-1, with unresolved D. V was shortened by 9 bases and J by 5 bases, with 11 bases between the two germline ends. This CDR3 has 12 residues. Germline loops: CDR1 SNHLY, CDR2 FYNNEI. CDR3 nucleotide sequence: TGTGCCAGTACGACTGCAAACAATGAGCAGTTCTTC. It is translated as CASTTANNEQFF.

The chain carries TRBV12-3 or TRBV12-4 and TRBJ2-7; TRBD2 aligns across 9 bases. V was pared by 3 bases and J by 4 bases, with 4 bases of the junction left unmatched. This CDR3 is built from 14 residues. CDR3 residues: CASSFRLAEYEQYF. DNA of the CDR3: TGTGCCAGCAGTTTTCGACTAGCGGAGTACGAGCAGTACTTC.

This clonotype was recorded many times. At one of its ends the junction is not consistent with the germline gene, which may arise from a read error. This chain connects TRBV3-1 to TRBJ2-7; no clear D. Per the germline V gene, CDR1 is LGHDT and CDR2 is YNNKEL (reference sequence). This CDR3 spans 12 amino acids. The CDR3 DNA sequence: TGCGCCAGCAGCCCCGGGTTGGGCGAGCAGTACTTC. It is translated as CASSPGLGEQYF.

The V call is TRBV4-3, the J call TRBJ2-1; D unclear. The CDR3 sequence is 13 residues long. V dropped 2 bases and J dropped 7 bases, with 9 bases sitting between them. Germline CDR1 LGHNA, CDR2 YSLEER. In DNA, the CDR3 is TGCGCCAGCAGCCAAAACTCGGGTAATGAGCAGTTCTTC. Translated, it gives CASSQNSGNEQFF.

This clonotype appeared a few times. The CDR3 nucleotides are TGCAGCCTCCTCCTAGCGGAGTACAATGAGCAGTTCTTC. Translated: CSLLLAEYNEQFF. The chain is built from TRBV29-1 and TRBJ2-1; the match to TRBD2 covers 7 bases. From germline, CDR1 is SQVTM and CDR2 ANQGSEA. V dropped 8 bases and J dropped 4; count of bases not matched to a gene: 8. This CDR3 is 13 amino acids long.

The rearrangement joins TRBV20-1 to TRBJ2-1; 8 bases match TRBD2. J gave up 3 bases and V 8 bases, and 6 bases lay outside the gene matches. The CDR3 is made up of 13 amino acids. CDR1 DFQATT and CDR2 SNEGSKA come from the germline V gene (reference sequence). CDR3 residues: CSYSGVNYNEQFF. CDR3 in DNA: TGCAGTTATAGCGGGGTTAACTACAATGAGCAGTTCTTC.

The chain has TRBV7-9 and TRBJ1-2; 7 bases match TRBD1. The germline V gene has CDR1 SEHNR and CDR2 FQNEAQ (reference sequence). CDR3 length: 14 amino acids. Losses at the gene ends were 6 bases for V and 4 bases for J; bases not matched to a gene: 8. The CDR3 reads CASRAETGAYGYTF. DNA for the CDR3: TGTGCCAGCAGAGCCGAAACAGGGGCCTATGGCTACACCTTC.

The rearrangement joins TRBV10-1 to TRBJ2-3, with TRBD1 identical over 10 bases. The CDR3 loop spans 16 amino acids. V dropped 2 bases and J dropped 2; count of bases not matched to a gene: 4. Germline-derived CDR1 and CDR2 are WNHNN and SYGVQD (reference sequence). CDR3 sequence: CASSEPGQGTTDTQYF. The CDR3, as DNA: TGCGCCAGCAGTGAGCCGGGACAGGGGACCACAGATACGCAGTATTTT.

This clonotype came up a few times. The chain is built from TRBV29-1 and TRBJ2-7, with TRBD1 identical over 7 bases. The J segment lost 7 bases and the V segment lost 4 bases, leaving 7 bases of the junction unmatched. CDR3 length: 12 residues. Germline V CDR1 and CDR2: SQVTM, ANQGSEA. CDR3 in amino acids: CSVGSGTDEQYF. In DNA, the CDR3 is TGCAGCGTTGGGTCCGGGACAGATGAGCAGTACTTC.

This clonotype was seen once. The chain has TRBV30 and TRBJ2-1; no clear D. Germline V gene lookup returns CDR1 GTSNPN and CDR2 SVGIG (reference sequence). Trimming left V 2 bases short and J 5 bases short, with 13 bases between. The CDR3 runs 14 residues. This chain's CDR3 is CAWSRLGGHNEQFF. The CDR3 nucleotides read TGTGCCTGGAGTCGACTGGGCGGTCACAATGAGCAGTTCTTC.

This clonotype was found once. This rearrangement joins TRBV28 to TRBJ2-5, with 12 bases aligning to TRBD1. V was pared by 4 bases and J by 4 bases, with 7 bases of the junction left unmatched. Germline V gene data show CDR1 as MDHEN and CDR2 as SYDVKM. This CDR3 has 16 residues. The CDR3 DNA reads TGTGCCAGCAGTTCAGGGGGGGGACAGGGGGCAGAGACCCAGTACTTC. Translated, it gives CASSSGGGQGAETQYF.

In its sample, this clonotype was seen a few times. The V call is TRBV29-1, the J call TRBJ2-1; D uncertain. Germline CDR1 and CDR2: SQVTM and ANQGSEA. This CDR3 has 10 amino acids. V was cut by 6 bases and J by 4 bases, with 4 bases left in between. The CDR3 region has the DNA TGCAGCGTGAGGTACAATGAGCAGTTCTTC. Amino acid sequence: CSVRYNEQFF.

V gene TRBV20-1 combines with J gene TRBJ2-7, with TRBD1 identical over 7 bases. The junction had 7 bases not matched to a gene; V was cut back by 1 base and J by 4 bases. Germline assignment: CDR1 DFQATT and CDR2 SNEGSKA (reference sequence). This CDR3 spans 14 amino acids. In DNA form, the CDR3 reads TGCAGTGCTAGAGCACCGGACAGGAAATACGAGCAGTACTTC. Its translation: CSARAPDRKYEQYF.

Concerning this clonotype: This sequence may be a read error, since a much larger clone differs from it by one base. This chain connects TRBV20-1 to TRBJ2-1, with TRBD2 identical over 11 bases. V lost 6 bases, J lost 9 bases, and 13 bases stayed unmatched. CDR3 length: 15 amino acids. In germline, CDR1 is DFQATT, CDR2 SNEGSKA (reference sequence). The CDR3 coding sequence is TGCAGTGCCGGGGATAGCGGGAGGGCAGGGAGTGAGCAGTTCTTC. Translation: CSAGDSGRAGSEQFF.